This paragraph covers one T cell receptor beta chain sequence. Its specific antigen is unknown. The input lacks base qualities; no much larger clone sits a single base away. From its cysteine to its phenylalanine, the CDR3 spans 14 amino acids. The only DNA kept is the CDR3, 42 bases in frame from the first base. The germline V gene (reference sequence) specifies LNHNV as CDR1 and YYDKDF as CDR2. V was cut back by 0 bases and J by 3 bases, leaving a gap of 7 bases between them. TCR beta libraries were generated from genomic DNA with the immunoSEQ kit, following the manufacturer's recommendations. To prepare libraries, a first multiplex PCR with proprietary primers was run, followed by a second PCR that added unique barcodes, and a bead cleanup was done after each round. Each sample batch included a kit-provided positive control reaction and a negative control reaction. The final libraries were assessed on an Agilent 4200 TapeStation D1000 ScreenTape, pooled by volume, and quantified by qPCR. An Illumina NextSeq500 fitted with a MidOutput 150-cycle cartridge performed the sequencing, running 156 Read1 cycles and 15 Index1 cycles with the kit's custom primers. The pooled library was loaded at approximately 0.95 pM with a roughly 20% PhiX control spike-in. In the original analysis: Vendor-processed data were analyzed in R, and a clonotype was defined as all T cells sharing the same CDR3 nucleotide sequence. In the clone abundance analyses, frequencies were normalized to the 10,000 most abundant clones in each sample. Public T cell clones, which averaged fewer than five per sample, were excluded before analysis. A difference in abundance of at least 32-fold between compartments was used to define tumor-enriched and baseline blood-enriched clonotypes. A beta-binomial differential abundance model was used to identify clonotypes that expanded or contracted between blood time points. The Baroni-Urbani and Buser coefficient was used to measure tumor-blood repertoire similarity, and groups were compared with two-tailed Wilcoxon tests in R. As stored in TCRdb, this immuneACCESS dataset retains in-frame rearrangements with V and J assigned. A fraction of the clones does not appear; measured against another copy, unresolved V genes explain less than half of the discrepancy, and the remainder lacks a known reason. The V and J calls and clone size were taken over from that table, and D and trimming were inferred from the DNA. Within this sample are approximately 150,000 clones, with about 87% of them counted one time only. Roughly 4% of the sample lies in the top ten.

Interpreted using the paper, the time point label stands for: baseline pretreatment blood. The treatment or condition label corresponds to: 15 Gy SBRT to primary tumor, nephrectomy 4 weeks later. To track tumor-enriched clonotypes, serial peripheral blood was sampled from radiation-treated patients at baseline and at 2 weeks and 4 weeks after SBRT. All patients had renal cell carcinoma with clear cell pathology. The QIAamp DNA Blood Mini Kit (Qiagen) was used to prepare genomic DNA for TCR sequencing. Samples were included in the analyses only if all quality control checks were passed. This entry comes from a study of radiation and T cells in renal cell carcinoma (dated by TCRdb to the early 2020s). As for the study more broadly: The samples were obtained from a clinical trial, where primary renal cell carcinomas were treated with 15 Gy stereotactic body radiation therapy and then removed by nephrectomy 4 weeks afterward. A total of 50 or so samples underwent TCR beta sequencing, made up of roughly 26 tumors and roughly 27 peripheral blood samples. In the approximately 49 samples combined, some 4,000,000 unique CDR3 nucleotide sequences were found, encoding roughly 2,500,000 unique CDR3 amino acid sequences.

Here is what the overall study found, with its caveats: Because the trial had a single-armed design, the trial could not examine how radiation dose or scheduling affected the TCR repertoire. Because pretreatment tumor biopsies were not available, the study could not determine whether clonotypes were already present within the tumor at baseline. Changes in the blood repertoire were not tracked past 4 weeks after treatment. In blood, the top tumor clonotypes increased from baseline to 2 weeks after radiation and then shrank by 4 weeks, which suggests a temporary expansion of tumor-resident clones.

Sequencing was performed on blood, taken from a patient whose treatment included radiotherapy and nephrectomy. This TCR derives from a woman in her sixties or seventies with renal cell carcinoma. The chain joins TRBV15 to TRBJ2-3; the D segment could be TRBD1, given 6 matching bases. The base sequence is TGTGCCACCAGCAGAGATAGGGGGACAGATACGCAGTATTTT. It codes for CATSRDRGTDTQYF.